One sample yielded the 31 T cell receptor beta chains listed below, sequenced in a study of vaccination and CD4 T cells after COVID-19. No antigen has been identified for these receptors. Time point indicated: late sampling 161 to 241 days after vaccination in a few convalescent patients. The treatment denotes: roughly 10-day PBMC culture with coronavirus spike peptide pools or control peptides (ViraFEST assay). Sequenced with the Oncomine TCR Beta short-read assay was DNA taken from cultured CD4+ T cells. Each CDR3 protein gets one entry after TCRdb re-called the PCR reads with MiXCR. The table includes more than 20,000 distinct CDR3 sequences, around two fifths detected once. The material was CD4+ T cells from blood, cultured in vitro, obtained about 7 months after SARS-CoV-2 vaccination. The receptors shown here come from a human donor who had recovered from COVID-19.

This clonotype was observed a few times. The V gene is TRBV27, the J gene TRBJ1-6; no clear D gene. This CDR3 has 14 residues. Trimming removed 0 bases at V and 14 bases at J, with 14 bases between. Germline V lookup: CDR1 MNHEY, CDR2 SMNVEV (reference sequence). The DNA of the CDR3 is TGTGCCAGCAGTTTATCGGGCAGCTCCTCAGCCCTCCACTTT. Translated, it gives CASSLSGSSSALHF.

A few counts support this clonotype. The chain couples TRBV20-1 to TRBJ2-3, with a possible D match to TRBD2 (5 bases). The germline V and J ends were trimmed by 5 bases and 2 bases, with 14 bases remaining between them. From germline, CDR1 is DFQATT and CDR2 SNEGSKA (reference sequence). The CDR3 length is 14 residues. CDR3 loop: CSAPARALTDTQYF. CDR3 nucleotide sequence: TGCAGTGCTCCCGCGCGGGCCCTCACAGATACGCAGTATTTT.

The J gene is TRBJ2-3, the V gene TRBV10-3; TRBD2 aligns across 10 bases. Germline V gene sequence: CDR1 ENHRY, CDR2 SYGVKD. The CDR3 sequence is 14 residues long. V shed 11 bases, J shed 4 bases, and the junction held 9 bases outside the gene matches. CDR3 residues: CASRLAGAADTQYF. As DNA, the CDR3 is TGTGCCTCTCGGCTAGCGGGGGCGGCAGATACGCAGTATTTT.

The sample holds a few counts of this clonotype. The chain uses TRBV24-1 and TRBJ2-7; D not resolved. Germline CDR1 and CDR2: KGHDR and SFDVKD. CDR3 length equals 13 residues. Trimming removed 2 bases at V and 6 bases at J, with 10 bases between. CDR3 residues: CATSDWRHREQYF. CDR3 nucleotide sequence: TGTGCCACCAGTGATTGGCGACACCGCGAGCAGTACTTC.

V is TRBV19 and J is TRBJ2-7; D possibly corresponds to TRBD2 (5 bases). The germline V gene has CDR1 LNHDA and CDR2 SQIVND (reference sequence). With 3 bases removed from V and 2 bases from J, the gap between germline ends came to 11 bases. The CDR3 consists of 14 residues. The CDR3 here is CASSIPGKAYEQYF. CDR3 in DNA: TGTGCCAGTAGTATCCCCGGGAAGGCCTACGAGCAGTACTTC.

V gene TRBV6-5 combines with J gene TRBJ1-2, with a weak D call TRBD1 (6 bases). Per the germline V gene, CDR1 is MNHEY and CDR2 is SVGAGI. V was trimmed by 2 bases and J by 7 bases, leaving 11 bases between them. CDR3 length equals 13 residues. The CDR3 sequence is CASSYLEGGGYTF. CDR3 nucleotides: TGTGCCAGCAGTTACCTTGAGGGGGGTGGCTACACCTTC.

V gene TRBV6-1 combines with J gene TRBJ2-7; no definite D call. The germline CDR1 and CDR2 sequences are MNHNS and SASEGT. V was trimmed by 6 bases and J by 0 bases, leaving 9 bases between them. The CDR3 runs 13 residues. Written as DNA, the CDR3 is TGTGCCAGCAGGGGGAACGTCTCCTACGAGCAGTACTTC. It specifies CASRGNVSYEQYF.

This chain joins TRBV21-1 and TRBJ2-7; the table's D call of TRBD1 was not tested on the DNA. TRBV21-1 is a recognized pseudogene. The CDR3 is made up of 12 amino acids. The CDR3 nucleotides are TGTGCCAGCAGCGAAGGACAGATCGAGCAGTACTTC. Translating it yields CASSEGQIEQYF.

This clonotype was observed a few times. The rearrangement joins TRBV20-1 to TRBJ1-2, with D possibly being TRBD1 (5 bases). The V end was cut by 2 bases, the J end by 5 bases, with 18 bases between. Germline V gives CDR1 DFQATT, CDR2 SNEGSKA (reference sequence). This CDR3 is 15 amino acids long. The CDR3, as DNA: TGCAGTGCTAGACAATCTACGGGGGGTTGGTATGGCTACACCTTC. Its protein product is CSARQSTGGWYGYTF.

This chain joins TRBV7-2 and TRBJ2-7, with TRBD1 matching 8 bases. The CDR3 runs 15 residues. Germline trimming cut 6 bases from V and 9 bases from J; bases unmatched to any gene: 16. Germline CDR1 reads SGHTA; CDR2 reads FQGNSA. The CDR3 sequence: CASRLQGAQEWVQYF. CDR3 sequence (DNA): TGTGCCAGCAGACTTCAGGGGGCGCAGGAGTGGGTGCAGTACTTC.

This clonotype was counted a single time. J is TRBJ2-7 and V is TRBV28, with D possibly being TRBD1 or TRBD2 (5 bases each). This CDR3 is 13 amino acids long. Trimming removed 9 bases at V and 4 bases at J, with 16 bases between. Germline V lookup: CDR1 MDHEN, CDR2 SYDVKM. The CDR3 nucleotides are TGTGCCAGTACCCGGGGCGCCGTATACGAGCAGTACTTC. This translates into CASTRGAVYEQYF.

The chain carries TRBV4-2 and TRBJ2-7; D is undetermined. The length of the CDR3 is 15 residues. Per germline, CDR1 LGHNA and CDR2 YNFKEQ. The V gene lost 4 bases and the J gene lost 1 base, with 14 bases spanning the gap. In DNA, the CDR3 is TGTGCCAGCAGCCCCGAGAAGAGCGTATCCTACGAGCAGTACTTC. Translation gives CASSPEKSVSYEQYF.

The CDR3 bases are TGTGCCAGCAGAGCGGGGAATGAGCAGTTCTTC. Translation gives CASRAGNEQFF. The genes are TRBV25-1 and TRBJ2-1, with 7 bases lining up with TRBD2. The length of the CDR3 is 11 residues. After removal of 6 bases from V and 7 bases from J, the junction contained 0 bases not matched to a gene. Germline loops: CDR1 MGHDK, CDR2 SYGVNS.

The rearrangement uses TRBV7-6 and TRBJ1-1; D possibly corresponds to TRBD1 (6 bases). Looked up from germline, CDR1 is SGHVS and CDR2 is FNYEAQ. Trimming stripped 2 bases from V and 9 bases from J, with 19 bases between. The CDR3 extends over 15 amino acids. CDR3 amino acids: CASSLPTPQGPKAFF. DNA for the CDR3: TGTGCCAGCAGCTTACCAACGCCACAGGGACCAAAAGCTTTCTTT.

This clonotype was seen more than once but under ten times. The CDR3 here is CATSDLEASSYNEQFF. The CDR3 DNA reads TGTGCCACCAGTGATTTGGAGGCCAGCTCCTACAATGAGCAGTTCTTC. The chain combines TRBV24-1 with TRBJ2-1; D remains ambiguous. This CDR3 comprises 16 residues. Germline CDR1 KGHDR, CDR2 SFDVKD. Trimming cost V 0 bases and J 0 bases, with 8 bases left between them.

The rearrangement links TRBV6-1 to TRBJ2-5; D may be TRBD2 (5 bases). From germline, CDR1 is MNHNS and CDR2 SASEGT. CDR3 length: 13 residues. Trimming took 5 bases from V and 3 from J, leaving 10 bases between them. The CDR3 spells CASSMDWEETQYF. The CDR3, as DNA: TGTGCCAGCAGTATGGACTGGGAAGAGACCCAGTACTTC.

CDR3 residues: CASSESGTSQETQYF. DNA of the CDR3: TGTGCCAGCAGTGAATCCGGGACTAGTCAAGAGACCCAGTACTTC. The chain couples TRBV6-1 to TRBJ2-5, with 8 bases aligning to TRBD2. The CDR3 length is 15 residues. The junction had 4 bases not matched to a gene; V was cut back by 2 bases and J by 2 bases. Germline assignment: CDR1 MNHNS and CDR2 SASEGT.

The V and J genes are TRBV6-1 and TRBJ2-1, with 8 positions matching TRBD1. Germline CDR1 and CDR2: MNHNS and SASEGT. The V gene end was trimmed by 5 bases and the J gene end by 4 bases; junction bases not matched to a gene: 4. The CDR3 spans 14 residues. The CDR3, as DNA: TGTGCCAGCAGTACGGGACAGGAGTACAATGAGCAGTTCTTC. This gives the protein CASSTGQEYNEQFF.

The rearrangement joins TRBV10-3 to TRBJ2-7, with D possibly matching TRBD2 (6 bases). V gave up 4 bases and J gave up 6 bases, with 10 bases separating them. Germline assignment: CDR1 ENHRY and CDR2 SYGVKD. CDR3 length: 12 amino acids. The CDR3 reads CAISGDSGEQYF. CDR3 bases: TGTGCCATCAGTGGGGACTCGGGCGAGCAGTACTTC.

V gene TRBV6-1 combines with J gene TRBJ2-1; no definite D call. Trimming removed 6 bases from V and 12 bases from J, with 12 bases in between. Germline lookup yields CDR1 MNHNS and CDR2 SASEGT. This CDR3 contains 11 residues. The CDR3 DNA reads as TGTGCCAGCAGCTTAGCCCCGGGGCAGTTCTTC. Amino acids: CASSLAPGQFF.

Only one count was recorded for this clonotype. The J gene is TRBJ2-3, the V gene TRBV28, with D perhaps matching TRBD2 (6 bases). V was shortened by 8 bases and J by 0 bases, with 6 bases between the two germline ends. The CDR3 contains 12 residues. Germline values: CDR1 MDHEN, CDR2 SYDVKM. CDR3 in amino acids: CASRESTDTQYF. In DNA form, the CDR3 reads TGTGCCAGCCGGGAGAGCACAGATACGCAGTATTTT.

This chain links TRBV7-9 with TRBJ2-1; 8 nucleotides agree with TRBD2. V dropped 1 base and J dropped 8; count of bases not matched to a gene: 10. Germline values: CDR1 SEHNR, CDR2 FQNEAQ (reference sequence). This CDR3 region has 16 residues. In nucleotides, the CDR3 is TGTGCCAGCAGCTTAGAAAGCGGGAGAGCTAGTTATGAGCAGTTCTTC. It is translated as CASSLESGRASYEQFF.

This clonotype showed up just a few times. The gene calls are TRBV2 and TRBJ1-6; D not resolved. The germline CDR1 and CDR2 sequences are SNHLY and FYNNEI. CDR3 length: 13 amino acids. Trimming stripped 4 bases from V and 9 bases from J, with 10 bases between. CDR3 amino acids: CASSASEGSPLHF. The DNA of the CDR3 is TGTGCCAGCAGTGCTTCGGAGGGTTCACCCCTCCACTTT.

This clonotype was seen only a few times. J is TRBJ2-1 and V is TRBV20-1; 8 bases agree with TRBD2. Germline loops: CDR1 DFQATT, CDR2 SNEGSKA (reference sequence). With V trimmed by 4 bases and J by 4 bases, 12 bases remained unmatched. The length of the CDR3 is 16 residues. In DNA form, the CDR3 reads TGCAGTGCTACGGGCTGGTTCGGCGGGAGGTACAATGAGCAGTTCTTC. Encoded protein: CSATGWFGGRYNEQFF.

The chain recombines TRBV6-1 with TRBJ2-3; 10 bases are shared with TRBD1. The J segment lost 6 bases and the V segment lost 5 bases, leaving 5 bases of the junction unmatched. The CDR3 length is 14 residues. Germline V gives CDR1 MNHNS, CDR2 SASEGT. This CDR3 is CASSMTGGPDTQYF. Here the CDR3 DNA reads TGTGCCAGCAGTATGACAGGGGGCCCCGATACGCAGTATTTT.

The V and J genes are TRBV6-1 and TRBJ2-1; 11 nucleotides line up with TRBD2. The V segment lost 3 bases and the J segment 5 bases; nucleotides outside the gene matches: 3. The germline V gene has CDR1 MNHNS and CDR2 SASEGT. This CDR3 has 15 residues. The CDR3 DNA follows: TGTGCCAGCAGTGAGGGACTAGCGGATCACAATGAGCAGTTCTTC. It encodes CASSEGLADHNEQFF.

This sequence joins TRBV20-1 and TRBJ1-3; a possible D gene is TRBD1 (5 bases). The length of the CDR3 is 13 residues. Germline V gene lookup returns CDR1 DFQATT and CDR2 SNEGSKA (reference sequence). Trimming cost V 6 bases and J 4 bases, with 13 bases left between them. The CDR3 reads CSARATSGNTIYF. The CDR3, as DNA: TGCAGTGCCAGGGCGACCAGCGGAAACACCATATATTTT.

This chain joins TRBV7-2 and TRBJ2-7, with D uncertain. Between the trimmed V and J ends, which lost 2 bases and 4 bases, there was a span of 15 bases. The CDR3 has 15 amino acids. Germline V lookup: CDR1 SGHTA, CDR2 FQGNSA. The CDR3 protein is CASSLSGALQYEQYF. Here the CDR3 DNA reads TGTGCCAGCAGCTTATCCGGAGCTCTTCAATACGAGCAGTACTTC.

Concerning this clonotype: One end of the junction does not line up with germline, which may come from a read error. The CDR3 nucleotides are TGTGCTAGCAGCCGAACGACAGGTGCTGAGCAGTTCTTC. Amino acids: CASSRTTGAEQFF. This chain uses TRBV7-6 with TRBJ2-1; possibly TRBD1 for D (6 bases). Per germline, CDR1 SGHVS and CDR2 FNYEAQ. The CDR3 has 13 amino acids.

The rearrangement uses TRBV20-1 and TRBJ2-1; TRBD2 is a possible D gene (6 bases). CDR1 is DFQATT and CDR2 is SNEGSKA in the germline V gene (reference sequence). The CDR3 is made up of 12 amino acids. This CDR3 reads CSAGLSYNEQFF. In DNA, the CDR3 is TGCAGCGCGGGACTCTCCTACAATGAGCAGTTCTTC.

The CDR3 reads CSAKKGAGNQETQYF. CDR3 in DNA: TGCAGTGCTAAAAAGGGAGCGGGGAACCAAGAGACCCAGTACTTC. V gene TRBV20-1 combines with J gene TRBJ2-5; 7 bases align to TRBD2. The CDR3 is made up of 15 amino acids. Unmatched junction bases numbered 8, after V lost 4 bases and J lost 0 bases. Per germline, CDR1 DFQATT and CDR2 SNEGSKA (reference sequence).